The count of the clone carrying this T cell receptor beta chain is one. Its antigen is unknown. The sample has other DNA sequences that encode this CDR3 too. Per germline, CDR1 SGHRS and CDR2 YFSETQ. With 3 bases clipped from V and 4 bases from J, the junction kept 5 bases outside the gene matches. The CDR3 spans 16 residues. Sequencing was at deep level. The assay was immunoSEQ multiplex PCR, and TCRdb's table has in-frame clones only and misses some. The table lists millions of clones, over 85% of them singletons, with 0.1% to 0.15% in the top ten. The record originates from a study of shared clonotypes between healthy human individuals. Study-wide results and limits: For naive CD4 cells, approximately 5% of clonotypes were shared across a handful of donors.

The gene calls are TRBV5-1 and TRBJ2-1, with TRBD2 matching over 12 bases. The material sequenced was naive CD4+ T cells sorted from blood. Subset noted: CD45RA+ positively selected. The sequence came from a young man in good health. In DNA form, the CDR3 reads TGCGCCAGCAGCTCCGGGACTAGCGGGCCTTACAATGAGCAGTTCTTC. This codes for CASSSGTSGPYNEQFF.